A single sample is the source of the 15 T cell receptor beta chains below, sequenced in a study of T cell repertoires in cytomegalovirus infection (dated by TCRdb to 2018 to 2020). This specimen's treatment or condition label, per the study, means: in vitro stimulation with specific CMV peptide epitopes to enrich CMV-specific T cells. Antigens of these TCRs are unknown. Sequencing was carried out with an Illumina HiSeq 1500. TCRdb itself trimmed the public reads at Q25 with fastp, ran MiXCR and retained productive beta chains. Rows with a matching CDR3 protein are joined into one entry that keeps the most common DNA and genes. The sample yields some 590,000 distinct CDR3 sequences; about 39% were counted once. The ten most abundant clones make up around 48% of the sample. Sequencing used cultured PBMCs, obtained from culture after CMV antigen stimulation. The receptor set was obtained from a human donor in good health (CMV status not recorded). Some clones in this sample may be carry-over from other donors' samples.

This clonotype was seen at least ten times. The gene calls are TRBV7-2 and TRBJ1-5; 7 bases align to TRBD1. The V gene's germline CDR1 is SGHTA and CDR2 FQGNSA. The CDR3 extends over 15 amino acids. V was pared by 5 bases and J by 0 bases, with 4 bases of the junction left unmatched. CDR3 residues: CASSRTGDSNQPQHF. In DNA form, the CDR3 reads TGTGCCAGCAGCCGAACAGGGGATAGCAATCAGCCCCAGCATTTT. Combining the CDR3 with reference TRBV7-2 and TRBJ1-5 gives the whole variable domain GAGVSQSPSNKVTEKGKDVELRCDPISGHTALYWYRQSLGQGLEFLIYFQGNSAPDKSGLPSDRFSAERTGGSVSTLTIQRTQQEDSAVYLCASSRTGDSNQPQHFGDGTRLSIL.

The CDR3 region is CASSLGTAGGYYEQYF. DNA of the CDR3: TGTGCCAGCAGCTTAGGGACGGCAGGGGGGTACTACGAGCAGTACTTC. The V and J genes are TRBV11-2 and TRBJ2-7; maybe TRBD1 (7 bases). Trimming took 1 base from V and 3 from J, leaving 16 bases between them. Germline-derived CDR1 and CDR2 are SGHAT and FQNNGV. The CDR3 runs 16 residues.

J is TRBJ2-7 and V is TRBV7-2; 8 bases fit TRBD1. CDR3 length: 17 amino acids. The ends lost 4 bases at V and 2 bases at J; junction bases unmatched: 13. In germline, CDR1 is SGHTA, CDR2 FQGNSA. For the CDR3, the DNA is TGTGCCAGCAGCTACCAGACAGGGGCAAACCCCCCCTACGAGCAGTACTTC. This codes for CASSYQTGANPPYEQYF. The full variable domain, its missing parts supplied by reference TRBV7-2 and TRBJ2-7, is GAGVSQSPSNKVTEKGKDVELRCDPISGHTALYWYRQSLGQGLEFLIYFQGNSAPDKSGLPSDRFSAERTGGSVSTLTIQRTQQEDSAVYLCASSYQTGANPPYEQYFGPGTRLTVT.

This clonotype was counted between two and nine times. The CDR3 is CASGLGVGYNSPLHF. CDR3 DNA sequence: TGCGCCAGCGGCTTGGGGGTAGGGTATAATTCACCCCTCCACTTT. V usage is TRBV4-3 and J usage is TRBJ1-6; weak D call: TRBD1 (5 bases). The CDR3 length is 15 residues. The V and J ends lost 8 bases and 4 bases respectively, with 15 bases between them. CDR1 is LGHNA, CDR2 YSLEER, per germline.

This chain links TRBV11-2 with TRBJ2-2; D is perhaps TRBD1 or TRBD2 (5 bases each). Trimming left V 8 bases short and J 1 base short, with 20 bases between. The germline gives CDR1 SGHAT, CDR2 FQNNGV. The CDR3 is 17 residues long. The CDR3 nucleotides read TGTGCCAGCGCACCGGGATTCTGGGGGTTGAACACCGGGGAGCTGTTTTTT. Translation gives CASAPGFWGLNTGELFF.

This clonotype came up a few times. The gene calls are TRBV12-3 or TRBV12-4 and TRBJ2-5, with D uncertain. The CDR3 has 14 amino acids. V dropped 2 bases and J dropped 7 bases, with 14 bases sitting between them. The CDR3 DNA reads TGTGCCAGCAGTTTAAGGACGGCTGAAGGGACCCAGTACTTC. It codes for CASSLRTAEGTQYF.

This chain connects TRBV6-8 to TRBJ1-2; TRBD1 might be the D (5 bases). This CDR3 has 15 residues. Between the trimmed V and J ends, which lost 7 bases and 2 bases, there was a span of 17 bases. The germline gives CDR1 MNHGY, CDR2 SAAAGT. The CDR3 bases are TGTGCCAGCACCCCTTGGCAGGGTGGGAACTATGGCTACACCTTC. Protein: CASTPWQGGNYGYTF.

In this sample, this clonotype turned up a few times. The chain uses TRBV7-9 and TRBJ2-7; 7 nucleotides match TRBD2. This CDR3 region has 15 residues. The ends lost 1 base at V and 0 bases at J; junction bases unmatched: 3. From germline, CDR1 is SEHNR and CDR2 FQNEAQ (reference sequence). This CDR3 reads CASSLGLAVSYEQYF. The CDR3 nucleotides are TGTGCCAGCAGCTTAGGGCTAGCGGTCTCCTACGAGCAGTACTTC. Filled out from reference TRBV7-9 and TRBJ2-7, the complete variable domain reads DTGVSQNPRHKITKRGQNVTFRCDPISEHNRLYWYRQTLGQGPEFLTYFQNEAQLEKSRLLSDRFSAERPKGSFSTLEIQRTEQGDSAMYLCASSLGLAVSYEQYFGPGTRLTVT.

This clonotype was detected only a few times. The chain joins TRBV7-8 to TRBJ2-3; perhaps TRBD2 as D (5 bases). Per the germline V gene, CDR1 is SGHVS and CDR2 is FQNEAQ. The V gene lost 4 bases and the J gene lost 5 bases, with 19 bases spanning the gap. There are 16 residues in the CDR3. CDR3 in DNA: TGTGCCAGCAGCTCTTACGGGGTTTCGGTGGAAGATACGCAGTATTTT. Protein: CASSSYGVSVEDTQYF.

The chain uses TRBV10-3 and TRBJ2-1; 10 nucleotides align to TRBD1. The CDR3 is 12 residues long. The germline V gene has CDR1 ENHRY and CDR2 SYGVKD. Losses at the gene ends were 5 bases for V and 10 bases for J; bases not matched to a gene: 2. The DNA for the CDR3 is TGTGCCATCAGTCGGACAGGGGGAGAGCAGTTCTTC. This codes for CAISRTGGEQFF.

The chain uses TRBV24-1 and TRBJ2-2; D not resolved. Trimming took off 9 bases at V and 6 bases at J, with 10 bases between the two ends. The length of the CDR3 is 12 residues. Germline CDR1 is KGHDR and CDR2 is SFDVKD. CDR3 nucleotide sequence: TGTGCCACCGGGTCATTTTCCGGGGAGCTGTTTTTT. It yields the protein CATGSFSGELFF.

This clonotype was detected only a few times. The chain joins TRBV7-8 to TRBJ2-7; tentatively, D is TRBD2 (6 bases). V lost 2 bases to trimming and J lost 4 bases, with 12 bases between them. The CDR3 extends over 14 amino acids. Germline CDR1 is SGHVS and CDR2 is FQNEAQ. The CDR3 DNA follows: TGTGCCAGCAGCTTAAGGCGGGAAAGATACGAGCAGTACTTC. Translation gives CASSLRRERYEQYF.

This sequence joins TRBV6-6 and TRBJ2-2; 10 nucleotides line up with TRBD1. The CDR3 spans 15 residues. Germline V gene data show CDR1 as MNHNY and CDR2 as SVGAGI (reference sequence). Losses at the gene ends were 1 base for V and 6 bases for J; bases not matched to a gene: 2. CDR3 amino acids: CASSYWGQGSGELFF. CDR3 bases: TGTGCCAGCAGTTACTGGGGACAGGGGTCCGGGGAGCTGTTTTTT.

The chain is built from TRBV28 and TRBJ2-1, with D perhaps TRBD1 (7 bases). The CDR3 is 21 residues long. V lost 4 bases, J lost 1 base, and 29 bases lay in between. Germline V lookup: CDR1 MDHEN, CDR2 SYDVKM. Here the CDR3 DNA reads TGTGCCAGCAGTTGCCCAGGGGGGCTCCGGGACCCCTTATTTTCCTACAATGAGCAGTTCTTC. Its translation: CASSCPGGLRDPLFSYNEQFF.

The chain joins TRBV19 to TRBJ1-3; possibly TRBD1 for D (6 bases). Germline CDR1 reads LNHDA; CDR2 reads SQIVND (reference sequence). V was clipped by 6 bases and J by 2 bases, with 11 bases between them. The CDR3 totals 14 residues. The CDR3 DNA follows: TGTGCCAGTAGGAACAGGGCTGCTGGAAACACCATATATTTT. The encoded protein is CASRNRAAGNTIYF.